Presented here are 23 T cell receptor beta chains from one specimen sequenced in a study of metastatic and nonmetastatic thyroid tumors. MiXCR was used by TCRdb to re-call the PCR reads. The data contain tens of thousands of clones, about an eighth of them singletons. None of the patients had undergone any treatment ahead of thyroid surgery. The sequenced material came from blood. Receptors were obtained from a female donor with papillary thyroid cancer or a benign thyroid nodule (not recorded which). Some clones in this sample may be carry-over from other donors' samples.

This clone was recorded many times. V and J are TRBV20-1 and TRBJ2-1; 11 bases line up with TRBD2. This CDR3 is 13 amino acids long. V lost 7 bases and J lost 6; bases outside the gene matches: 5. Germline assignment: CDR1 DFQATT and CDR2 SNEGSKA (reference sequence). The CDR3 bases are TGCAGTGTACTAGCGGGAGTTATCAATGAGCAGTTCTTC. Its protein is CSVLAGVINEQFF.

The rearrangement uses TRBV7-8 and TRBJ2-1; possibly TRBD2 for D (7 bases). The CDR3 extends over 15 amino acids. The V and J ends lost 4 bases and 8 bases respectively, with 18 bases between them. The germline gives CDR1 SGHVS, CDR2 FQNEAQ. The CDR3, as DNA: TGTGCCAGCAGCTCAATCATAGGGGGAGGGGATGAGCAGTTCTTC. Translating it yields CASSSIIGGGDEQFF. The full variable domain, its missing parts supplied by reference TRBV7-8 and TRBJ2-1, is GAGVSQSPRYKVAKRGQDVALRCDPISGHVSLFWYQQALGQGPEFLTYFQNEAQLDKSGLPSDRFFAERPEGSVSTLKIQRTQQEDSAVYLCASSSIIGGGDEQFFGPGTRLTVL.

This clone appeared many times. The chain employs TRBV5-1 and TRBJ2-3, with 8 positions matching TRBD2. This CDR3 is 16 amino acids long. Germline values: CDR1 SGHRS, CDR2 YFSETQ. With 5 bases clipped from V and 0 bases from J, the junction kept 8 bases outside the gene matches. CDR3 in amino acids: CASRPSGSPSTDTQYF. The CDR3 DNA reads TGCGCCAGCAGGCCCAGCGGGAGTCCGAGCACAGATACGCAGTATTTT.

Concerning this clone itself: This could be a read error, since a much larger clone is one nucleotide away. Other DNA sequences in the sample encode the same CDR3. This chain uses TRBV29-1 with TRBJ2-1; TRBD2 is a possible D gene (5 bases). This CDR3 has 16 residues. Trimming cost V 1 base and J 4 bases, with 17 bases left between them. Per germline, CDR1 SQVTM and CDR2 ANQGSEA. CDR3: CSVEGKRSSSYNEQFF. CDR3 coding DNA: TGCAGCGTTGAAGGGAAGCGGTCTAGCTCGTACAATGAGCAGTTCTTC.

This clone showed up just a few times. A single base separates this from a much larger clone, so it may be a read error. The chain recombines TRBV29-1 with TRBJ2-2; TRBD1 might be the D (6 bases). Looked up from germline, CDR1 is SQVTM and CDR2 is ANQGSEA. Trimming took off 6 bases at V and 7 bases at J, with 12 bases between the two ends. The CDR3 length is 12 residues. The CDR3 loop is CSVEKGGGELFF. The CDR3 DNA reads as TGCAGCGTCGAGAAAGGGGGCGGGGAGCTGTTTTTT.

This clone showed up many times. CDR3 amino acids: CAIRLTSGGRTSTDTQYF. For the CDR3, the DNA is TGTGCCATCAGGCTGACTAGCGGAGGAAGAACTAGCACAGATACGCAGTATTTT. V gene TRBV10-3 combines with J gene TRBJ2-3; 9 positions match TRBD2. This CDR3 comprises 18 residues. J lost 0 bases, V lost 6 bases, and 13 bases had no gene match. Germline CDR1 reads ENHRY; CDR2 reads SYGVKD.

This clone has a count of ten or more. The V and J genes are TRBV6-1 and TRBJ1-3; 9 bases match TRBD1. The length of the CDR3 is 15 residues. J was trimmed by 3 bases and V by 6 bases; bases with no gene match: 6. CDR1 is MNHNS, CDR2 SASEGT, per germline. Written as DNA, the CDR3 is TGTGCCAGCAGCAAGGACAGGGGAGTTGGAAACACCATATATTTT. This codes for CASSKDRGVGNTIYF.

The chain links TRBV5-1 to TRBJ2-1, with a tentative D call TRBD2 (7 bases). The CDR3 totals 16 residues. V lost 0 bases to trimming and J lost 2 bases, with 12 bases between them. The germline CDR1 and CDR2 sequences are SGHRS and YFSETQ. CDR3 region: CASSLAPGGPYNEQFF. CDR3 DNA: TGCGCCAGCAGCTTGGCCCCGGGGGGCCCCTACAATGAGCAGTTCTTC. Supplemented by reference TRBV5-1 and TRBJ2-1, the full variable domain reads KAGVTQTPRYLIKTRGQQVTLSCSPISGHRSVSWYQQTPGQGLQFLFEYFSETQRNKGNFPGRFSGRQFSNSRSEMNVSTLELGDSALYLCASSLAPGGPYNEQFFGPGTRLTVL.

This clone showed up many times. Other DNA variants within this sample encode the same CDR3. This chain links TRBV20-1 with TRBJ1-5; no clear D gene. The V end was cut by 3 bases, the J end by 1 base, with 10 bases between. Germline assignment: CDR1 DFQATT and CDR2 SNEGSKA (reference sequence). This CDR3 contains 14 residues. The CDR3 loop is CSASRSESNQPQHF. DNA for the CDR3: TGCAGTGCTAGTAGGAGTGAGAGCAATCAGCCCCAGCATTTT.

This clone was seen at least ten times. The rearrangement joins TRBV9 to TRBJ1-1; tentatively, D is TRBD1 (6 bases). V gave up 3 bases and J gave up 4 bases, with 19 bases separating them. The CDR3 has 16 amino acids. Germline CDR1 is SGDLS and CDR2 is YYNGEE. The CDR3 DNA reads TGTGCCAGCAGCGCCCGGGACAACACGGCGGGCACTGAAGCTTTCTTT. Translated: CASSARDNTAGTEAFF.

This sequence joins TRBV30 and TRBJ2-7; D remains unclear. The V gene's germline CDR1 is GTSNPN and CDR2 SVGIG (reference sequence). There are 15 residues in the CDR3. Trimming shortened V by 0 bases and J by 2 bases, and 14 bases separated the two germline ends. CDR3 DNA: TGTGCCTGGAGTGTTTCTGCAGCCCGTACCTACGAGCAGTACTTC. This codes for CAWSVSAARTYEQYF.

At least ten counts were recorded for this clone. The chain is built from TRBV9 and TRBJ2-7, with 9 bases aligning to TRBD1. Germline V gives CDR1 SGDLS, CDR2 YYNGEE. The CDR3 covers 17 residues. J gave up 3 bases and V 0 bases, and 10 bases lay outside the gene matches. The DNA of the CDR3 is TGTGCCAGCAGCGTAGGCACGGAAGGACAGGGGTACTACGAGCAGTACTTC. Its translation is CASSVGTEGQGYYEQYF. The variable domain in full, with the rest retrieved from reference TRBV9 and TRBJ2-7, is DSGVTQTPKHLITATGQRVTLRCSPRSGDLSVYWYQQSLDQGLQFLIQYYNGEERAKGNILERFSAQQFPDLHSELNLSSLELGDSALYFCASSVGTEGQGYYEQYFGPGTRLTVT.

At least ten counts were recorded for this clone. J is TRBJ2-6 and V is TRBV7-8; D perhaps matches TRBD1 (5 bases). Trimming cost V 1 base and J 0 bases, with 13 bases left between them. In germline, CDR1 is SGHVS, CDR2 FQNEAQ. CDR3 size: 18 residues. The CDR3 loop reads CASSLGRQGSSGANVLTF. Written as DNA, the CDR3 is TGTGCCAGCAGCTTAGGGCGGCAGGGATCCTCTGGGGCCAACGTCCTGACTTTC. Complete variable domain (other parts from reference TRBV7-8 and TRBJ2-6): GAGVSQSPRYKVAKRGQDVALRCDPISGHVSLFWYQQALGQGPEFLTYFQNEAQLDKSGLPSDRFFAERPEGSVSTLKIQRTQQEDSAVYLCASSLGRQGSSGANVLTFGAGSRLTVL.

This clone was observed at least ten times. The rearrangement links TRBV12-3 or TRBV12-4 to TRBJ2-1, with TRBD2 identical over 9 bases. V trimming: 2 bases; J trimming: 6 bases; junction bases outside the gene matches: 8. The CDR3 covers 16 residues. CDR3 region: CASSLYVLAGSNEQFF. The CDR3 DNA follows: TGTGCCAGCAGTTTATATGTCCTAGCGGGATCCAATGAGCAGTTCTTC.

This clone was observed many times. The chain uses TRBV5-6 and TRBJ1-2, with D tentatively TRBD1 (6 bases). The germline V gene has CDR1 SGHDT and CDR2 YYEEEE. The CDR3 covers 14 residues. With 3 bases removed from V and 2 bases from J, the gap between germline ends came to 11 bases. CDR3 in DNA: TGTGCCAGCAGCTCGGACAGCCCCAACTATGGCTACACCTTC. It is translated as CASSSDSPNYGYTF.

The chain joins TRBV7-2 to TRBJ2-1, with TRBD2 matching over 7 bases. CDR1 SGHTA and CDR2 FQGNSA come from the germline V gene. V dropped 6 bases and J dropped 3; count of bases not matched to a gene: 8. The CDR3 contains 15 residues. CDR3 nucleotide sequence: TGTGCCAGCAGTTATGCGGGAGAGGGCTACAATGAGCAGTTCTTC. Translation gives CASSYAGEGYNEQFF.

This clone was seen at least ten times. The V call is TRBV5-1, the J call TRBJ2-1; D gene unclear. Germline CDR1 reads SGHRS; CDR2 reads YFSETQ. Trimming shortened V by 4 bases and J by 9 bases, and 11 bases separated the two germline ends. This CDR3 spans 12 amino acids. The CDR3 region is CASSVSRSEQFF. CDR3 nucleotide sequence: TGCGCCAGCAGCGTCAGCAGGAGTGAGCAGTTCTTC.

This clone was observed many times. This sequence joins TRBV6-1 and TRBJ1-1; 8 bases map to TRBD1. There are 15 residues in the CDR3. V lost 6 bases, J lost 10 bases, and 16 bases stayed unmatched. Germline CDR1 reads MNHNS; CDR2 reads SASEGT. CDR3 amino acids: CASSSPYRGGFAAFF. Here the CDR3 DNA reads TGTGCCAGCAGCTCCCCCTACAGGGGGGGTTTTGCAGCTTTCTTT.

At least ten counts were recorded for this clone. The chain's CDR3 is CAITDSASTDTQYF. The CDR3 DNA reads TGTGCCATCACAGATAGCGCTAGCACAGATACGCAGTATTTT. The J gene is TRBJ2-3, the V gene TRBV10-3; D is possibly TRBD2 (5 bases). The CDR3 has 14 residues. V lost 7 bases and J 0 bases, leaving 11 bases between the germline ends. Per the germline V gene, CDR1 is ENHRY and CDR2 is SYGVKD.

This clone showed up many times. The chain employs TRBV6-1 and TRBJ2-1, with 8 bases matching TRBD2. From germline, CDR1 is MNHNS and CDR2 SASEGT. The J segment lost 8 bases and the V segment lost 0 bases, leaving 9 bases of the junction unmatched. The CDR3 has 16 amino acids. CDR3 nucleotides: TGTGCCAGCAGTGAAGCGGATGGCGGGAGGTGGGATGAGCAGTTCTTC. Residues: CASSEADGGRWDEQFF.

This clone occurred many times. The V call is TRBV14, the J call TRBJ2-1; D perhaps matches TRBD2 (7 bases). CDR3 length equals 16 residues. Germline V gene lookup returns CDR1 SGHDN and CDR2 FVKESK. Trimming left V 4 bases short and J 7 bases short, with 20 bases between. CDR3 coding DNA: TGTGCCAGCAGCCCCGGACGGGGGGCAGTGGTAAATGAGCAGTTCTTC. Amino acids: CASSPGRGAVVNEQFF.

The count of this clone is one. One end of the junction fails to match germline, which may point to a read error. The chain recombines TRBV5-1 with TRBJ2-7; D possibly corresponds to TRBD2 (6 bases). CDR1 and CDR2 from the germline V gene are SGHRS and YFSETQ. The CDR3 contains 15 residues. The chain's CDR3 is CASSLVSGGPDEHYF. The CDR3 DNA sequence: TGCGCCAGCAGCTTGGTTTCTGGAGGGCCGGACGAGCATTACTTC.

This clone was seen repeatedly, ten times or more. This same CDR3 is encoded by further DNA sequences in the sample. The chain joins TRBV7-2 to TRBJ2-5, with 7 bases lining up with TRBD2. V dropped 4 bases and J dropped 3; count of bases not matched to a gene: 2. The CDR3 is 13 residues long. Germline V gene data show CDR1 as SGHTA and CDR2 as FQGNSA. The CDR3 coding sequence is TGTGCCAGCAGCTCTAGCGGAAAAGAGACCCAGTACTTC. This sequence encodes CASSSSGKETQYF.